The sample holds a few counts of the clone carrying this T cell receptor beta chain. The CDR3 does not close with the conserved phenylalanine or tryptophan, likely indicating a read error. Ophthalmopathy patients showed a Clinical Activity Score of at least 3, NOSPECS grade of at least 4 and duration under 3 months. This sample holds PBMCs from 10 ml fresh peripheral blood. These data originate in a study of T cells in Graves' hyperthyroidism and ophthalmopathy. V lost 5 bases to trimming and J lost 5 bases, with 6 bases between them. This CDR3 has 11 residues. Germline CDR1 SNHLY, CDR2 FYNNEI. The TCR beta CDR3 regions underwent amplification using RNA transcripts as the source. HTBI primers were the set used in a first-round RT-PCR of the TCR CDR3. TCRdb called the multiplex PCR reads again in MiXCR, with one record for every CDR3 protein. Of roughly 550,000 distinct CDR3 sequences in the sample, approximately 16% were seen once.

The specimen sequenced was blood. This clonotype was obtained from a woman aged 30 to 39 with Graves' ophthalmopathy. This chain joins TRBV2 and TRBJ1-1, with D unresolved. CDR3 amino acids: CASSLTTEAFV. The CDR3 DNA sequence: TGTGCCAGCAGTCTCACTACTGAAGCTTTCGTT.